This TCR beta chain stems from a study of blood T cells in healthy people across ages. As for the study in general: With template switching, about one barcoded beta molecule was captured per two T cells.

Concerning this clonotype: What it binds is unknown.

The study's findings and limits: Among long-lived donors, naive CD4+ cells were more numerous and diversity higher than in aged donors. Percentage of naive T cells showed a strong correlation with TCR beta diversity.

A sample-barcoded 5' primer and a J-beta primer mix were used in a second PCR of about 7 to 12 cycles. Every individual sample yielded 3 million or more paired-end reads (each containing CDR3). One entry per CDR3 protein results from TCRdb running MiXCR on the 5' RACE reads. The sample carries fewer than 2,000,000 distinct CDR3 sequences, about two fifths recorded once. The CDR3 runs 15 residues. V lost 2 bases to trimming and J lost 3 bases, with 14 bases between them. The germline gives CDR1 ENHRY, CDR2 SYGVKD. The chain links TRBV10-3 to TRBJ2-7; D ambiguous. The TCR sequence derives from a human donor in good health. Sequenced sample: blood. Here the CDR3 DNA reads TGTGCCATCAGTGAGAGGGCTAAGAGCATCTACGAGCAGTACTTC. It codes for CAISERAKSIYEQYF.